This TCR beta chain appears in the sequencing data of a study of memory CD4+ T cells and cytomegalovirus serostatus. Germline CDR1 is WSHSY and CDR2 is SAAADI. The CDR3 is 14 residues long. The sort gate was single viable CD3+CD4+CD8-CD45RO+ cells for memory CD4+ T cells. General study results and limits: The CMV-associated TCR signature appears largely within the CD4+ memory repertoire.

Clones were read by immunoSEQ multiplex PCR, and TCRdb kept only the in-frame ones, dropping some. This sample has some 64,000 clones, with 75% to 90% found just once. For this clone: Antigen unknown. The junction departs from the called germline gene at one end, perhaps through a read error.

The sequenced sample was memory CD4+ T cells from blood. The J gene is TRBJ2-1, the V gene TRBV10-2; the match to TRBD1 covers 7 bases. The source is an adult in good health and CMV-seronegative. CDR3 amino acids: CASSGGQTYSEQFF. The DNA of the CDR3 is TGCGCCAGCAGTGGGGGACAGACTTACAGTGAGCAGTTCTTC.